The clone carrying this T cell receptor beta chain has at least ten counts. This entry comes from a study of metastatic and nonmetastatic thyroid tumors. Study context: Comparative analysis of repertoires was undertaken across blood and tumor or nodule tissue obtained from malignant and benign thyroid patients.

Each patient went into thyroid surgery without having received any treatment. TCRdb re-called the PCR reads through MiXCR. The profile shows some 33,000 clones, 7.4% of them singletons. The TCR originated in a female donor with papillary thyroid cancer or a benign thyroid nodule (not recorded which). Some clones in this sample may be carry-over from other donors' samples. Sequencing input: blood.

This CDR3 is CSASRGPYGYTF. The DNA for the CDR3 is TGCAGTGCTAGTCGGGGCCCCTATGGCTACACCTTC. The chain joins TRBV20-1 to TRBJ1-2; TRBD1 is a possible D gene (5 bases). Germline assignment: CDR1 DFQATT and CDR2 SNEGSKA (reference sequence). This CDR3 has 12 residues. V was cut by 3 bases and J by 4 bases, with 9 bases left in between.